This T cell receptor (beta chain) was identified in a study of T cells in Graves' hyperthyroidism and ophthalmopathy. Study outcomes and limitations: Ophthalmopathy onset followed model prediction by a median about six months. Within blood appeared most thyroid clonotypes that had expanded above 0.001.

The germline V and J ends were trimmed by 6 bases and 4 bases, with 19 bases remaining between them. This CDR3 is built from 16 residues. Germline V gene data show CDR1 as SGDLS and CDR2 as YYNGEE. Enrolled ophthalmopathy patients presented with a Clinical Activity Score of at least 3, a NOSPECS grade of at least 4, and disease duration under 3 months. Template material for amplifying TCR beta CDR3 regions consisted of RNA transcripts. The HTBI primer set drove a first-round RT-PCR of the TCR CDR3. TCRdb ran MiXCR on the multiplex PCR reads and lists one entry per CDR3 protein. The repertoire holds approximately 530,000 distinct CDR3 sequences, with 15% to 20% as singletons. Concerning this clonotype itself: Its antigen remains unknown.

V gene TRBV9 combines with J gene TRBJ2-2; weak D call: TRBD1 (6 bases). This receptor was obtained from a middle-aged man with Graves' ophthalmopathy. Material: blood. This CDR3 reads CASTAPGHEGTGELFF. Here the CDR3 DNA reads TGTGCCAGCACTGCCCCGGGACACGAGGGCACCGGGGAGCTGTTTTTT.